These 8 T cell receptor beta chains were sequenced from one sample in a study of T cell repertoires in cytomegalovirus infection. TCRdb ran MiXCR on the reads and lists one entry per CDR3 protein. The data contain 500,000 to 600,000 distinct CDR3 sequences, 15% to 20% of them singletons. The sample consisted of CD8+ T cells from PBMCs. The source is a human donor in good health (CMV status not recorded). Some clones in this sample may be carry-over from other donors' samples.

About this clonotype itself: The conserved phenylalanine or tryptophan normally closing the CDR3 is absent here, so this likely arose from a read error. This sequence joins TRBV7-2 and TRBJ2-1, with 7 bases aligning to TRBD1. Germline-derived CDR1 and CDR2 are SGHTA and FQGNSA. The CDR3 is made up of 15 amino acids. The CDR3 nucleotides are TGCGCCAGCATTCGGTTAGAGGGGGCCGACAATGAGCAGTTCTTA. This encodes CASIRLEGADNEQFL.

Only a few counts were recorded for this clonotype. This sequence joins TRBV4-1 and TRBJ2-1; 11 bases are a match to TRBD2. This CDR3 is 17 amino acids long. The germline V gene encodes CDR1 MGHRA and CDR2 YSYEKL. The V segment lost 0 bases and the J segment 0 bases; nucleotides outside the gene matches: 1. The CDR3 region is CASSQELAGASYNEQFF. In DNA form, the CDR3 reads TGCGCCAGCAGCCAAGAACTAGCGGGGGCCTCCTACAATGAGCAGTTCTTC.

The table lists this clonotype with many counts. V usage is TRBV28 and J usage is TRBJ1-5; D unresolved. CDR3 length equals 16 residues. Germline CDR1 MDHEN, CDR2 SYDVKM. Trimming pared 5 bases from V and 1 base from J, leaving 15 bases between. Written as DNA, the CDR3 is TGTGCCAGCAGTCCACCCCGTGGCGGGAGCAATCAGCCCCAGCATTTT. Residues: CASSPPRGGSNQPQHF. Drawing the rest from reference TRBV28 and TRBJ1-5, the complete variable domain is DVKVTQSSRYLVKRTGEKVFLECVQDMDHENMFWYRQDPGLGLRLIYFSYDVKMKEKGDIPEGYSVSREKKERFSLILESASTNQTSMYLCASSPPRGGSNQPQHFGDGTRLSIL.

Many counts were recorded for this clonotype. The genes are TRBV27 and TRBJ2-3; D gene unclear. The CDR3 consists of 15 residues. Germline CDR1 is MNHEY and CDR2 is SMNVEV (reference sequence). Deletions cut 3 bases from V and 1 base from J, with 11 bases between. The CDR3 region has the DNA TGTGCCAGCAGTTTGGAGAACTCACGCACAGATACGCAGTATTTT. Protein: CASSLENSRTDTQYF.

In DNA form, the CDR3 reads TGTGCCAGTAGCCGAAACCCCGACATGAACACTGAAGCTTTCTTT. This gives the protein CASSRNPDMNTEAFF. The rearrangement joins TRBV19 to TRBJ1-1; D is ambiguous. The CDR3 loop spans 15 amino acids. Germline CDR1 LNHDA, CDR2 SQIVND (reference sequence). The germline V and J ends were trimmed by 6 bases and 0 bases, with 14 bases remaining between them.

The rearrangement uses TRBV20-1 and TRBJ2-1; TRBD2 is a possible D gene (6 bases). The CDR3 length is 13 residues. V lost 3 bases and J 3 bases, leaving 9 bases between the germline ends. Germline V gene data show CDR1 as DFQATT and CDR2 as SNEGSKA (reference sequence). The CDR3 bases are TGCAGTGCTAGGGCCGGGGGCTACAATGAGCAGTTCTTC. Translating gives CSARAGGYNEQFF.

The CDR3 loop reads CARTGLYGYTF. CDR3 sequence (DNA): TGTGCCAGAACAGGGCTCTATGGCTACACCTTC. The chain employs TRBV2 and TRBJ1-2, with D possibly being TRBD1 (6 bases). This CDR3 is 11 amino acids long. The V gene lost 9 bases and the J gene lost 4 bases, with 9 bases spanning the gap. The germline CDR1 and CDR2 sequences are SNHLY and FYNNEI.

In this sample, this clonotype turned up a few times. The V gene is TRBV3-1, the J gene TRBJ1-6; D gene unclear. Trimming cost V 4 bases and J 3 bases, with 10 bases left between them. Germline CDR1 and CDR2: LGHDT and YNNKEL (reference sequence). The length of the CDR3 is 15 residues. The DNA for the CDR3 is TGTGCCAGCAGCCCAGAGCTTAACTATAATTCACCCCTCCACTTT. It is translated as CASSPELNYNSPLHF.